The 25 T cell receptor beta chains given below trace back to one sample, sequenced in a study of graft-versus-host responses after intestinal transplantation. Profiling relied on immunoSEQ multiplex PCR, and the TCRdb table lists in-frame clones only, not all of them. The sample includes tens of thousands of clones, almost 95% seen only once; the top ten take around 0.4%. No antigen is known for these receptors. The sample was unstimulated CD4+ T cells sorted from spleen or lymph node cells, taken before transplant. These receptors were taken from a human donor who was the organ donor for an intestinal transplant.

The chain couples TRBV6-6 to TRBJ1-6; D is unclear. The CDR3 runs to 13 residues. Trimming removed 5 bases from V and 7 bases from J, with 9 bases in between. Germline lookup yields CDR1 MNHNY and CDR2 SVGAGI (reference sequence). CDR3 sequence: CASSRPLNSPLHF. The DNA of the CDR3 is TGTGCCAGCAGTCGCCCATTGAATTCACCCCTCCACTTT.

This clone occurred once. V is TRBV15 and J is TRBJ1-2; D possibly corresponds to TRBD1 (5 bases). This CDR3 has 16 residues. The germline V gene has CDR1 LNHNV and CDR2 YYDKDF (reference sequence). V was trimmed by 0 bases and J by 4 bases, leaving 15 bases between them. The CDR3, as DNA: TGTGCCACCAGCAGAGATGGGGCAACCGGTTCCTATGGCTACACCTTC. It is translated as CATSRDGATGSYGYTF.

Concerning this clone: The sample contains more than one DNA sequence encoding this CDR3. J is TRBJ1-6 and V is TRBV19; the D gene is possibly TRBD1 (5 bases). V was clipped by 7 bases and J by 9 bases, with 19 bases between them. This CDR3 has 15 residues. Germline CDR1 and CDR2: LNHDA and SQIVND (reference sequence). The CDR3 sequence is CASTPWGGSSSPLHF. The CDR3 DNA reads TGTGCCAGTACTCCCTGGGGGGGGAGTAGTTCACCCCTCCACTTT.

The chain recombines TRBV6-1 with TRBJ1-5; unclear D gene. The CDR3 has 14 amino acids. Trimming removed 4 bases from V and 3 bases from J, with 10 bases in between. Germline CDR1 is MNHNS and CDR2 is SASEGT. The CDR3 is CASSVGRNNQPQHF. The CDR3 bases are TGTGCCAGCAGTGTTGGTCGTAACAATCAGCCCCAGCATTTT.

This chain joins TRBV5-1 and TRBJ2-5; 8 positions agree with TRBD1. The CDR3 length is 15 residues. With V trimmed by 3 bases and J by 4 bases, 8 bases remained unmatched. CDR1 and CDR2 (germline): SGHRS, YFSETQ. The CDR3 spells CASSWSDRVRETQYF. The DNA of the CDR3 is TGCGCCAGCAGCTGGTCGGACAGGGTAAGAGAGACCCAGTACTTC.

The chain recombines TRBV29-1 with TRBJ1-5, with D perhaps matching TRBD1 (5 bases). CDR1 SQVTM and CDR2 ANQGSEA come from the germline V gene. CDR3 length equals 13 residues. Trimming took 6 bases from V and 6 from J, leaving 15 bases between them. The CDR3 region is CSVEITRGQPQHF. CDR3 in DNA: TGCAGCGTGGAGATTACGAGGGGTCAGCCCCAGCATTTT.

The rearrangement uses TRBV20-1 and TRBJ2-3; D gene uncertain. Germline V gene data show CDR1 as DFQATT and CDR2 as SNEGSKA (reference sequence). V was pared by 5 bases and J by 8 bases, with 8 bases between. This CDR3 region has 10 residues. The CDR3 nucleotides are TGCAGTGCTGAGAAATCTACGCAGTATTTT. Translated: CSAEKSTQYF.

This clone has a single count. The rearrangement links TRBV7-9 to TRBJ1-6, with 12 bases fitting TRBD1. The CDR3 length is 19 residues. The junction had 13 bases not matched to a gene; V was cut back by 3 bases and J by 7 bases. In germline, CDR1 is SEHNR, CDR2 FQNEAQ (reference sequence). The CDR3 bases are TGTGCCAGCAGCTTCACGATCGGGACAGGGGGCAGGGGGAATTCACCCCTCCACTTT. This sequence encodes CASSFTIGTGGRGNSPLHF.

The chain is built from TRBV15 and TRBJ2-5, with a possible D match to TRBD2 (5 bases). The CDR3 has 15 amino acids. CDR1 is LNHNV and CDR2 is YYDKDF in the germline V gene (reference sequence). Trimming removed 3 bases at V and 4 bases at J, with 15 bases between. CDR3 residues: CATSSGLPGRETQYF. Here the CDR3 DNA reads TGTGCCACCAGCAGTGGCCTTCCGGGGAGAGAGACCCAGTACTTC.

The chain employs TRBV6-5 and TRBJ1-4; D is unresolved. Trimming took off 2 bases at V and 0 bases at J, with 10 bases between the two ends. Germline V lookup: CDR1 MNHEY, CDR2 SVGAGI. This CDR3 comprises 16 residues. CDR3 residues: CASSYTPGATNEKLFF. The CDR3 nucleotides are TGTGCCAGCAGTTACACTCCAGGTGCAACTAATGAAAAACTGTTTTTT.

The gene calls are TRBV7-2 and TRBJ1-1; D is uncertain. The CDR3 has 14 residues. The germline gives CDR1 SGHTA, CDR2 FQGNSA. V was trimmed by 3 bases and J by 0 bases, leaving 8 bases between them. Here the CDR3 DNA reads TGTGCCAGCAGCTTTCTGGGGATGAACACTGAAGCTTTCTTT. This sequence encodes CASSFLGMNTEAFF.

The V call is TRBV5-1, the J call TRBJ2-2; either TRBD1 or TRBD2 may fit D (5 bases each). V was shortened by 4 bases and J by 0 bases, with 10 bases between the two germline ends. This CDR3 comprises 15 residues. Germline CDR1 SGHRS, CDR2 YFSETQ. In DNA form, the CDR3 reads TGCGCCAGCAGCCAGGGACCGCCGAACACCGGGGAGCTGTTTTTT. Protein: CASSQGPPNTGELFF. Using reference TRBV5-1 and TRBJ2-2 for the parts outside the CDR3, the full variable domain is KAGVTQTPRYLIKTRGQQVTLSCSPISGHRSVSWYQQTPGQGLQFLFEYFSETQRNKGNFPGRFSGRQFSNSRSEMNVSTLELGDSALYLCASSQGPPNTGELFFGEGSRLTVL.

This clone was found a few times. The rearrangement joins TRBV28 to TRBJ1-5; no clear D gene. The V end was cut by 4 bases, the J end by 0 bases, with 13 bases between. Per germline, CDR1 MDHEN and CDR2 SYDVKM. The CDR3 sequence is 16 residues long. The CDR3 sequence is CASSSPGASSNQPQHF. CDR3 coding DNA: TGTGCCAGCAGTTCCCCGGGAGCTTCTAGCAATCAGCCCCAGCATTTT. Complete variable domain (other parts from reference TRBV28 and TRBJ1-5): DVKVTQSSRYLVKRTGEKVFLECVQDMDHENMFWYRQDPGLGLRLIYFSYDVKMKEKGDIPEGYSVSREKKERFSLILESASTNQTSMYLCASSSPGASSNQPQHFGDGTRLSIL.

V usage is TRBV19 and J usage is TRBJ1-5; D call uncertain. V gave up 5 bases and J gave up 3 bases, with 5 bases separating them. The CDR3 has 12 residues. Germline-derived CDR1 and CDR2 are LNHDA and SQIVND (reference sequence). CDR3 nucleotides: TGTGCCAGTAGTCTCCCCAATCAGCCCCAGCATTTT. This translates into CASSLPNQPQHF.

CDR3 bases: TGTGCCAGCAGCTTTAGGAGGTACGAGCAGTACTTC. The encoded protein is CASSFRRYEQYF. J is TRBJ2-7 and V is TRBV7-2; possibly TRBD2 for D (5 bases). V gave up 3 bases and J gave up 4 bases, with 7 bases separating them. CDR3 length equals 12 residues. CDR1 and CDR2 (germline): SGHTA, FQGNSA.

The chain couples TRBV7-6 to TRBJ2-5; 7 bases line up with TRBD2. Germline V lookup: CDR1 SGHVS, CDR2 FNYEAQ. V lost 1 base, J lost 3 bases, and 11 bases stayed unmatched. The CDR3 contains 17 residues. The CDR3 nucleotides are TGTGCCAGCAGCTTAGTCCCTAGCGGAGGCTTAAAAGAGACCCAGTACTTC. This translates into CASSLVPSGGLKETQYF. Full variable domain (missing parts from reference TRBV7-6 and TRBJ2-5): GAGVSQSPRYKVTKRGQDVALRCDPISGHVSLYWYRQALGQGPEFLTYFNYEAQQDKSGLPNDRFSAERPEGSISTLTIQRTEQRDSAMYRCASSLVPSGGLKETQYFGPGTRLLVL.

The V gene is TRBV15, the J gene TRBJ2-5; 9 bases fit TRBD2. Gene TRBJ2-7 matches the end of the DNA better, so the J call may be wrong. Germline CDR1 reads LNHNV; CDR2 reads YYDKDF (reference sequence). The CDR3 is 16 amino acids. CDR3 in DNA: TGTGCCACCAGCAGAGCATCGGCTAGCGGGATCTACGAGCAGTACTTC. This gives the protein CATSRASASGIYEQYF.

The chain combines TRBV2 with TRBJ1-2, with D unresolved. The CDR3 extends over 11 amino acids. Trimming shortened V by 9 bases and J by 6 bases, and 11 bases separated the two germline ends. Germline V gene sequence: CDR1 SNHLY, CDR2 FYNNEI. This chain's CDR3 is CASLIEDGYTF. CDR3 coding DNA: TGTGCCAGTTTGATCGAGGATGGCTACACCTTC.

The V gene is TRBV6-5, the J gene TRBJ2-7; D might be TRBD1 (6 bases). The V end was cut by 4 bases, the J end by 0 bases, with 10 bases between. CDR1 and CDR2 from the germline V gene are MNHEY and SVGAGI. This CDR3 region has 14 residues. The CDR3 bases are TGTGCCAGCAGTTCCCCGGACAGCTCCTACGAGCAGTACTTC. This encodes CASSSPDSSYEQYF.

The V gene is TRBV18, the J gene TRBJ1-4; TRBD1 might be the D (5 bases). CDR3 length equals 15 residues. The germline V gene encodes CDR1 KGHSH and CDR2 LQKENI. The V gene lost 0 bases and the J gene lost 7 bases, with 12 bases spanning the gap. The CDR3 reads CASSPPKGRSEKLFF. In nucleotides, the CDR3 is TGTGCCAGCTCACCACCGAAGGGGCGGAGTGAAAAACTGTTTTTT. Full variable domain (remainder filled in from reference TRBV18 and TRBJ1-4): NAGVMQNPRHLVRRRGQEARLRCSPMKGHSHVYWYRQLPEEGLKFMVYLQKENIIDESGMPKERFSAEFPKEGPSILRIQQVVRGDSAAYFCASSPPKGRSEKLFFGSGTQLSVL.

The CDR3 protein is CASSIGPGHQFF. In DNA form, the CDR3 reads TGTGCCAGTAGTATAGGACCGGGACACCAGTTCTTC. The chain combines TRBV19 with TRBJ2-1; D may be TRBD1 (6 bases). Germline V CDR1 and CDR2: LNHDA, SQIVND (reference sequence). The CDR3 runs to 12 residues. Trimming shortened V by 1 base and J by 13 bases, and 11 bases separated the two germline ends.

The chain is built from TRBV5-1 and TRBJ2-3; D unclear. CDR3 length: 12 amino acids. Trimming left V 1 base short and J 5 bases short, with 5 bases between. Germline-derived CDR1 and CDR2 are SGHRS and YFSETQ. The CDR3 bases are TGCGCCAGCAGCTTGCCAGGAGATACGCAGTATTTT. Encoded protein: CASSLPGDTQYF. Based on the CDR3 plus reference TRBV5-1 and TRBJ2-3, the full variable domain is KAGVTQTPRYLIKTRGQQVTLSCSPISGHRSVSWYQQTPGQGLQFLFEYFSETQRNKGNFPGRFSGRQFSNSRSEMNVSTLELGDSALYLCASSLPGDTQYFGPGTRLTVL.

V is TRBV21-1 and J is TRBJ2-7. TRBV21-1 is a pseudogene locus. The CDR3 spans 14 residues. This chain's CDR3 is CASSKPVSSYEQYF. For the CDR3, the DNA is TGTGCCAGCAGCAAACCGGTCAGCTCCTACGAGCAGTACTTC.

The chain links TRBV7-6 to TRBJ1-1, with D uncertain. CDR1 is SGHVS, CDR2 FNYEAQ, per germline. V lost 2 bases, J lost 8 bases, and 21 bases lay in between. There are 16 residues in the CDR3. CDR3 in amino acids: CASSLKAGVPTPEAFF. CDR3 DNA sequence: TGTGCCAGCAGCTTAAAGGCGGGAGTACCCACGCCCGAAGCTTTCTTT.

The rearrangement links TRBV10-3 to TRBJ2-7; D might be TRBD1 (5 bases). CDR1 is ENHRY, CDR2 SYGVKD, per germline. This CDR3 has 15 residues. V shed 2 bases and J shed 2 bases, with 13 bases lying between them. The DNA of the CDR3 is TGTGCCATCAGTGAGCCGACAGTGACCCCCTACGAGCAGTACTTC. Encoded protein: CAISEPTVTPYEQYF.